This T cell receptor beta chain stems from a study of Graves' ophthalmopathy and Graves' hyperthyroidism. This clonotype was observed at least ten times. RNA served as the template for amplifying TCR beta CDR3 regions. In the first round, RT-PCR was carried out with HTBI primers, and a multiplex PCR formed the second round. TCRdb redid the calling of the multiplex PCR reads with MiXCR, one entry per CDR3 protein. Among about 370,000 distinct CDR3 sequences listed, approximately 20% were seen once. From germline, CDR1 is SGHAT and CDR2 FQNNGV. This CDR3 comprises 16 residues. The V gene lost 5 bases and the J gene lost 3 bases, with 19 bases spanning the gap.

This rearrangement joins TRBV11-2 to TRBJ2-5; D might be TRBD1 (6 bases). Input material: peripheral blood. The receptor's source is a woman aged 18-29 years with Graves' ophthalmopathy. The CDR3 sequence is CASSPTYGTRKETQYF. CDR3 sequence (DNA): TGTGCCAGCAGCCCTACCTATGGGACAAGGAAAGAGACCCAGTACTTC.